The clone carrying this TCR beta chain was seen ten or more times. Time point meaning: persistent/refractory GD, antithyroid drugs over 5 years with positive TRAb. After RNA was extracted from PBMCs, the TCR library was made from it. HTBI primers from iRepertoire and Arm-PCR of CDR3 regions yielded the TCR beta libraries. Each CDR3 protein is one row after TCRdb ran MiXCR on the multiplex PCR reads. This repertoire shows 350,000 to 500,000 distinct CDR3 sequences, roughly 21% found once; its top ten account for approximately 15%. The data were obtained in a study of regulatory T cells in long-lasting Graves disease. This receptor was identified in a female donor with Graves disease. The source was peripheral blood mononuclear cells (PBMCs), collected when the disease was refractory, from a patient treated with antithyroid drugs.

CDR3 in DNA: TGTGCCAGCAGCCAAGGGACTAACGGGGAGCTGTTTTTT. This encodes CASSQGTNGELFF. V gene TRBV3-1 combines with J gene TRBJ2-2, with TRBD2 as a possible D gene (6 bases). V lost 1 base and J 7 bases, leaving 7 bases between the germline ends. This CDR3 contains 13 residues. Germline V lookup: CDR1 LGHDT, CDR2 YNNKEL (reference sequence).